This TCR beta chain came from a study of identical twins. Via MiXCR, TCRdb re-called the 5' RACE reads, giving one row per CDR3 protein. Here the sample spans 510,000 or so distinct CDR3 sequences, 13% to 15% being singletons. This clonotype occurred a few times. The CDR3 is made up of 17 amino acids. The junction had 10 bases not matched to a gene; V was cut back by 1 base and J by 8 bases. Germline lookup yields CDR1 SGHRS and CDR2 YFSETQ. These data were also filed under a second study, of yellow fever vaccine responses in identical twins.

The genes are TRBV5-1 and TRBJ2-1, with TRBD2 identical over 12 bases. Sample: CD4+ T cells sorted from blood. The receptor was isolated from a woman in her late teens or twenties in good health. The CDR3 protein is CASSLQFTSGRSYEQFF. In DNA form, the CDR3 reads TGCGCCAGCAGCTTGCAATTCACTAGCGGGAGGTCCTATGAGCAGTTCTTC. The full variable domain, rest sourced from reference TRBV5-1 and TRBJ2-1, is KAGVTQTPRYLIKTRGQQVTLSCSPISGHRSVSWYQQTPGQGLQFLFEYFSETQRNKGNFPGRFSGRQFSNSRSEMNVSTLELGDSALYLCASSLQFTSGRSYEQFFGPGTRLTVL.